This entry concerns a single TCR beta chain. Its antigen has not been determined. Base qualities are not provided; no much larger clone lies one nucleotide away. The sample originates from a study of T cell changes during pregnancy in multiple sclerosis (dated by TCRdb to between 2018 and 2021). Background for the entire study: In women with multiple sclerosis, the researchers looked at how the T cell repertoire shifted as pregnancy progressed.

The method behind the library was the immunoSEQ multiplex PCR assay. Sourced from immuneACCESS, this table was stored by TCRdb with only in-frame sequences that have V and J called. A share of the clones is absent; for the studies checked, an unresolved V gene accounts for under half, and the remainder has no known explanation. The table for this sample lists fewer than 60,000 clones; 94% of them were counted only once. The top ten clonotypes cover around 0.3% of the sample. In the germline V gene, CDR1 corresponds to SGDLS and CDR2 to YYNGEE. Spanning cysteine to phenylalanine, the CDR3 consists of 16 amino acids. Only the CDR3 part of the read is kept: 48 bases, read in frame from the first base. The V end loses 0 bases and the J end loses 5 bases, and a stretch of 17 bases separates them.

Recombination connected TRBV9 to TRBJ1-1; the D gene is unclear. The source is a female donor with multiple sclerosis, enrolled in a pregnancy study. The source was CD4+ T cells from peripheral blood mononuclear cells, collected in the third trimester of pregnancy. The encoded CDR3 is CASSVGGAGKGTEAFF. The DNA is TGTGCCAGCAGCGTAGGAGGTGCGGGAAAAGGAACTGAAGCTTTCTTT. With all but the CDR3 taken from the reference TRBV9 and TRBJ1-1 genes, the full variable domain is: DSGVTQTPKHLITATGQRVTLRCSPRSGDLSVYWYQQSLDQGLQFLIQYYNGEERAKGNILERFSAQQFPDLHSELNLSSLELGDSALYFCASSVGGAGKGTEAFFGQGTRLTVV.